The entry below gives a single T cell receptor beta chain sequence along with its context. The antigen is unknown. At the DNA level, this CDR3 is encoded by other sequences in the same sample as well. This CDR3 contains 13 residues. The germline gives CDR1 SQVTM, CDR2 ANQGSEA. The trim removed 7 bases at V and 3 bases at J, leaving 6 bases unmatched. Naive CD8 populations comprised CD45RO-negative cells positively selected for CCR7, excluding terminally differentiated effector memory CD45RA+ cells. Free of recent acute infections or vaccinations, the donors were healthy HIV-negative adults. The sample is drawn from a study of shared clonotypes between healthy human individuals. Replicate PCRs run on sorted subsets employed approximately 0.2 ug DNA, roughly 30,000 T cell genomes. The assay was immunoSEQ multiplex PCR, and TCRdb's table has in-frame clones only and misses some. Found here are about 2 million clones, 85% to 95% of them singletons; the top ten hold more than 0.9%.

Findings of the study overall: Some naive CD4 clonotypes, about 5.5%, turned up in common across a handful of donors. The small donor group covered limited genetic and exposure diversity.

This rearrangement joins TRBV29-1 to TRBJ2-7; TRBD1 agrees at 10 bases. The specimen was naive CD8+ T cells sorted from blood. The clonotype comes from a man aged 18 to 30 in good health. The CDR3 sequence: CSARDRGIYEQYF. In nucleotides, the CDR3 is TGCAGCGCTCGGGACAGGGGAATCTACGAGCAGTACTTC.